The T cell receptor beta chain under discussion was sequenced for a study of OX40 agonist ivuxolimab in advanced cancers. Collection of blood occurred at baseline, at cycle 4 day 1, and at cycle 7 day 1. Study-wide findings and caveats: CD8+ T cells were the subset that, on average, had more expanded clones than CD4+. Part of the nonresponder group also had normalized T-cell clonal expansion that was low.

The table came from immunoSEQ multiplex PCR; TCRdb's copy has only in-frame clones and leaves some out. The data contain roughly 30,000 clones, 75% to 85% of them singletons. The table lists this clone with a count of one. What it recognizes is unknown. This sample comprised CD4+ or CD8+ T cells sorted from blood, obtained in a trial of the OX40 agonist ivuxolimab. The origin of this receptor is an adult with an advanced solid tumor such as melanoma, head and neck, liver or kidney cancer.

Here the CDR3 reads CASSPQAGPGTDTQYF. CDR3 DNA: TGTGCCAGCAGTCCGCAAGCGGGACCGGGCACAGATACGCAGTATTTT. This chain uses TRBV27 with TRBJ2-3, with 7 bases that match TRBD2. The germline CDR1 and CDR2 sequences are MNHEY and SMNVEV (reference sequence). The CDR3 runs 16 residues. V was clipped by 5 bases and J by 1 base; unmatched bases: 9.